This TCR beta chain appears in the sequencing data of a study of post-analysis software for immune sequencing data. Looking at the study overall: Courses of disease covered relapsing-remitting, secondary progressive and progressive-relapsing multiple sclerosis. Points from the study as a whole: In patients, TRBV5-6, TRBV5-1 and TRBV20-1 belonged to five TRBV segments found more frequently than in controls.

Germline loops: CDR1 SGHTA, CDR2 FQGNSA. The CDR3 has 15 amino acids. The V end lost 1 base, the J end lost 2 bases, and 12 bases lay between the germline ends. cDNA libraries of TCR beta carried unique molecular identifiers. TCRdb called the PCR reads again in MiXCR, with one record for every CDR3 protein. This table has 700,000 to 800,000 distinct CDR3 sequences, 25% to 30% appearing once. On this clonotype itself: Its antigen is still unknown.

The sequence was collected from a girl aged 10 to 17 with multiple sclerosis. What was sequenced was blood. This chain links TRBV7-2 with TRBJ2-7; a weak D match, TRBD1 (5 bases). The CDR3 bases are TGTGCCAGCAGCTTAGAACAAGGGGCAACCTACGAGCAGTACTTC. Translated: CASSLEQGATYEQYF.